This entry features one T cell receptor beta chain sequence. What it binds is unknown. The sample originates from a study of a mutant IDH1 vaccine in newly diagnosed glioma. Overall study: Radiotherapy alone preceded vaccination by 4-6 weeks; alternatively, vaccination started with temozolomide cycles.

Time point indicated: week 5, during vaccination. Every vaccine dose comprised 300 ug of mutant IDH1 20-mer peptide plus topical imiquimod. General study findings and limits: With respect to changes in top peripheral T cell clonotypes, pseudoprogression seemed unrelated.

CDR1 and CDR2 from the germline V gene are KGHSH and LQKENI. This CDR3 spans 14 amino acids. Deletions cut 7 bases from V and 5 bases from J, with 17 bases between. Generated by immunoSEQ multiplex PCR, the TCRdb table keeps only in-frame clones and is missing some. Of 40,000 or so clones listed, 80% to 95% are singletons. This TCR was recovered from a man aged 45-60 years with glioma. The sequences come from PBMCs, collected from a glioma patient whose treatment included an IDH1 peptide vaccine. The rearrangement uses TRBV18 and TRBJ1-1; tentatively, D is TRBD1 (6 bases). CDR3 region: CASWDWGARTEAFF. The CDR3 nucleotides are TGTGCCAGCTGGGACTGGGGGGCGCGGACTGAAGCTTTCTTT.